Listed here is a single T cell receptor beta chain. This record comes from a study of blood T cell repertoires in COVID-19. Study-level information: Samples representing acute and convalescent COVID-19 were sourced from the United States, Italy and Spain. The analysed material was cDNA or gDNA that came from T cells, B-cell-depleted T cells, or PBMCs.

Per the original methods: Quantification of nucleated cells was approximated via reference gene primer amplification. TCRdb keeps only in-frame clones here, not all; method: immunoSEQ multiplex PCR. V, J and clone size were drawn from that table, and D and trimming were deduced from the DNA. Among 55,000 to 65,000 clones, about 81% were seen once, and the ten largest hold about 12%. The CDR3 extends over 20 amino acids. CDR1 is MDHEN, CDR2 SYDVKM, per germline. The V gene lost 7 bases and the J gene lost 6 bases, with 37 bases spanning the gap. The sequenced material came from peripheral blood. This receptor was obtained from a human donor in a cohort sampled during active COVID-19. This chain connects TRBV28 to TRBJ2-7; TRBD2 is a possible D gene (5 bases). CDR3 amino acids: CASKLRIIVAPRPGRGEQYV. For the CDR3, the DNA is TGTGCCAGCAAACTCCGGATAATAGTTGCGCCGCGTCCTGGACGGGGCGAGCAGTACGTC.